This TCR beta chain is from a study of Ad26.COV2.S vaccination and SARS-CoV-2 variants. To note about this clone: Its antigen remains unidentified.

As for treatment: approximately 18 received Ad26.COV2.S at low or high dose, single or two shots; about 5 received placebo; per-sample allocation not given. Sampling took place 63 days after the first vaccine or placebo injection. Recruitment in Boston yielded a donor of adult age, 18-55 years. An Ad26 vector expressing Wuhan-strain SARS-CoV-2 spike served as the vaccine. Germline values: CDR1 SEHNR, CDR2 FQNEAQ (reference sequence). The CDR3 contains 14 residues. V was cut by 3 bases and J by 2 bases, with 11 bases left in between. Study-wide points: The breadth of spike-specific CD8+ and CD4+ T cell responses after vaccination was reportedly substantial.

Clones were sequenced by immunoSEQ multiplex PCR, and TCRdb holds only the in-frame ones, with some missing. The repertoire includes around 300,000 clones, 88% of them detected once, and 6.4% sits in the top ten. Source: peripheral blood, taken in a trial of Ad26.COV2.S vaccine versus placebo. The receptor's source is a person between 18 and 60 years old who received the Ad26.COV2.S COVID-19 vaccine or a placebo. The chain recombines TRBV7-9 with TRBJ2-7; D is uncertain. The CDR3 is CASSFSVSPYEQYF. The CDR3 nucleotides read TGTGCCAGCAGCTTCTCAGTCAGTCCCTACGAGCAGTACTTC. Drawing the rest from reference TRBV7-9 and TRBJ2-7, the complete variable domain is DTGVSQNPRHKITKRGQNVTFRCDPISEHNRLYWYRQTLGQGPEFLTYFQNEAQLEKSRLLSDRFSAERPKGSFSTLEIQRTEQGDSAMYLCASSFSVSPYEQYFGPGTRLTVT.